These 18 T cell receptor beta chains were all obtained from the same sample, sequenced in a study of shared clonotypes between healthy human individuals. Repertoires were generated with immunoSEQ multiplex PCR, while TCRdb's copy carries only in-frame clones and drops some. The sample has some 1 million clones, roughly 75% seen once. Sequencing used memory CD4+ T cells sorted from blood. Stated subset: CD45RA-negative fraction. Every receptor here comes from a man younger than 35 in good health.

CDR3 sequence reads: CAPRERAKNIQYF. The CDR3 coding sequence is TGTGCCCCCCGCGAGAGGGCCAAAAACATTCAGTACTTC. J is TRBJ2-4 and V is TRBV28; D is undetermined. V dropped 11 bases and J dropped 1 base, with 12 bases sitting between them. Germline V CDR1 and CDR2: MDHEN, SYDVKM. CDR3 length: 13 residues.

The chain is built from TRBV11-2 and TRBJ2-3, with 7 bases lining up with TRBD2. This CDR3 has 16 amino acids. Per the germline V gene, CDR1 is SGHAT and CDR2 is FQNNGV. J was trimmed by 4 bases and V by 0 bases; bases with no gene match: 7. The CDR3 DNA sequence: TGTGCCAGCAGCTTAGAGGGCGGGAGATGGGCAGATACGCAGTATTTT. Protein sequence: CASSLEGGRWADTQYF. The entire variable domain, with the rest obtained from reference TRBV11-2 and TRBJ2-3, is as follows: EAGVAQSPRYKIIEKRQSVAFWCNPISGHATLYWYQQILGQGPKLLIQFQNNGVVDDSQLPKDRFSAERLKGVDSTLKIQPAKLEDSAVYLCASSLEGGRWADTQYFGPGTRLTVL.

The V and J genes are TRBV5-4 and TRBJ2-3, with a weak D call TRBD1 (6 bases). The CDR3 consists of 12 residues. V lost 5 bases and J 3 bases, leaving 7 bases between the germline ends. Germline lookup yields CDR1 SGHNT and CDR2 YYREEE (reference sequence). Written as DNA, the CDR3 is TGTGCCAGCAGACAGGGAACAGATACGCAGTATTTT. It specifies CASRQGTDTQYF.

The V gene is TRBV7-9, the J gene TRBJ1-5, with D possibly TRBD1 on 6 matching bases. The CDR3 is made up of 14 amino acids. The ends were cut back, 4 bases at V and 5 bases at J, with 12 bases in the middle. Germline loops: CDR1 SEHNR, CDR2 FQNEAQ (reference sequence). The CDR3 loop is CASSSGDPHQPQHF. The DNA for the CDR3 is TGTGCCAGCAGCTCAGGGGATCCGCATCAGCCCCAGCATTTT.

This clone appeared a few times. The J gene is TRBJ1-1, the V gene TRBV11-2; D is undetermined. Germline V gene lookup returns CDR1 SGHAT and CDR2 FQNNGV. V lost 4 bases and J 6 bases, leaving 6 bases between the germline ends. The CDR3 covers 11 residues. CDR3 sequence reads: CASSSGPEAFF. CDR3 in DNA: TGTGCCAGCAGCTCAGGCCCTGAAGCTTTCTTT.

CDR3 loop: CASSPPGGLLYGYTF. The CDR3 bases are TGTGCCAGCAGCCCACCGGGGGGGCTTCTCTATGGCTACACCTTC. This sequence joins TRBV6-6 and TRBJ1-2; D possibly corresponds to TRBD1 (6 bases). V gave up 6 bases and J gave up 4 bases, with 18 bases separating them. Looked up from germline, CDR1 is MNHNY and CDR2 is SVGAGI (reference sequence). The CDR3 is 15 amino acids.

The CDR3 reads CASSPRQGASGNTIYF. The CDR3, as DNA: TGTGCCAGCAGCCCGCGACAGGGGGCGTCAGGAAACACCATATATTTT. The chain uses TRBV7-6 and TRBJ1-3; 10 nucleotides align to TRBD1. CDR1 is SGHVS, CDR2 FNYEAQ, per germline. V shed 5 bases and J 4 bases; nucleotides not matched to a gene: 8. The CDR3 runs to 16 residues. The full variable domain, its missing parts supplied by reference TRBV7-6 and TRBJ1-3, is GAGVSQSPRYKVTKRGQDVALRCDPISGHVSLYWYRQALGQGPEFLTYFNYEAQQDKSGLPNDRFSAERPEGSISTLTIQRTEQRDSAMYRCASSPRQGASGNTIYFGEGSWLTVV.

CDR3 region: CASSQQGNQPQHF. In DNA form, the CDR3 reads TGTGCCAGCAGCCAACAGGGGAATCAGCCCCAGCATTTT. The chain is built from TRBV7-8 and TRBJ1-5; TRBD1 matches 7 bases. Trimming removed 5 bases from V and 4 bases from J; junction bases left unmatched: 2. CDR1 is SGHVS and CDR2 is FQNEAQ in the germline V gene. This CDR3 has 13 residues.

The chain recombines TRBV5-1 with TRBJ2-3; D is uncertain. Germline CDR1 reads SGHRS; CDR2 reads YFSETQ. Trimming cost V 1 base and J 6 bases, with 21 bases left between them. The CDR3 consists of 17 residues. CDR3 sequence reads: CASSLTPGGSSLDTQYF. CDR3 DNA sequence: TGCGCCAGCAGCTTGACCCCTGGCGGTAGCTCCTTGGATACGCAGTATTTT.

To note about this clone: This sample also contains other DNA sequences that code for the same CDR3. The V call is TRBV6-5, the J call TRBJ2-1; D perhaps matches TRBD2 (6 bases). V was cut by 0 bases and J by 10 bases, with 7 bases left in between. This CDR3 comprises 12 residues. Germline V CDR1 and CDR2: MNHEY, SVGAGI. The CDR3 loop is CASSYSGLEQFF. The CDR3 DNA is TGTGCCAGCAGTTACTCAGGACTAGAGCAGTTCTTC.

The sample holds a few counts of this clone. The chain has TRBV11-3 and TRBJ2-2; 7 nucleotides match TRBD1. Germline V CDR1 and CDR2: SGHNT, YENEEA. Trimming removed 5 bases from V and 3 bases from J; junction bases left unmatched: 12. This CDR3 is built from 17 residues. The CDR3 DNA reads as TGTGCCAGCAGCCCGAGACAGGGCGAGGGGGACACCGGGGAGCTGTTTTTT. Translating it yields CASSPRQGEGDTGELFF.

Of note for this clone: Mismatch with germline at one junction end may stem from a read error. The rearrangement joins TRBV30 to TRBJ1-6, with D possibly matching TRBD1 (6 bases). Germline CDR1 GTSNPN, CDR2 SVGIG (reference sequence). This CDR3 is 20 amino acids long. The CDR3 bases are TGCTCGCCCCTTTTAAAGAGACAGGCTCACAAACTAGATCGAAATTCACCCCTCCACTTT. Translating gives CSPLLKRQAHKLDRNSPLHF.

This sequence joins TRBV7-9 and TRBJ1-1; D unresolved. Looked up from germline, CDR1 is SEHNR and CDR2 is FQNEAQ (reference sequence). The CDR3 extends over 13 amino acids. V was trimmed by 0 bases and J by 6 bases, leaving 8 bases between them. The DNA for the CDR3 is TGTGCCAGCAGCTTAGCGGGGAAGGCTGAAGCTTTCTTT. Amino acid sequence: CASSLAGKAEAFF.

The chain couples TRBV30 to TRBJ2-3; D possibly corresponds to TRBD2 (6 bases). Germline CDR1 GTSNPN, CDR2 SVGIG (reference sequence). V lost 2 bases and J 2 bases, leaving 14 bases between the germline ends. This CDR3 contains 15 residues. The CDR3 DNA sequence: TGTGCCTGGAGTACCTCCGGGACTCACACAGATACGCAGTATTTT. It encodes CAWSTSGTHTDTQYF.

In its sample, this clone was seen a few times. The sample holds other DNA sequences that translate to the same CDR3. This chain connects TRBV28 to TRBJ2-7; TRBD2 matches 11 bases. V shed 5 bases, J shed 2 bases, and the junction held 2 bases outside the gene matches. Germline V lookup: CDR1 MDHEN, CDR2 SYDVKM. There are 14 residues in the CDR3. The CDR3 bases are TGTGCCAGCAGTCTGGGACTAGCGGCCTACGAGCAGTACTTC. Translating it yields CASSLGLAAYEQYF. Together with reference TRBV28 and TRBJ2-7, the CDR3 gives the full variable domain: DVKVTQSSRYLVKRTGEKVFLECVQDMDHENMFWYRQDPGLGLRLIYFSYDVKMKEKGDIPEGYSVSREKKERFSLILESASTNQTSMYLCASSLGLAAYEQYFGPGTRLTVT.

This clone came up once. The chain links TRBV7-9 to TRBJ1-1; perhaps TRBD1 as D (5 bases). The V end lost 5 bases, the J end lost 7 bases, and 14 bases lay between the germline ends. Per germline, CDR1 SEHNR and CDR2 FQNEAQ (reference sequence). CDR3 size: 13 residues. Written as DNA, the CDR3 is TGTGCCAGCAGCCCCGCAGGGCTGGGTGAAGCTTTCTTT. The encoded protein is CASSPAGLGEAFF.

The genes are TRBV9 and TRBJ2-7; 8 bases align to TRBD2. The CDR3 has 14 residues. Per the germline V gene, CDR1 is SGDLS and CDR2 is YYNGEE. V trimming: 2 bases; J trimming: 5 bases; junction bases outside the gene matches: 6. This CDR3 is CASSVWTSFHEQYF. The CDR3 DNA follows: TGTGCCAGCAGCGTTTGGACTAGCTTCCACGAGCAGTACTTC.

V gene TRBV30 combines with J gene TRBJ2-1; D might be TRBD2 (6 bases). V lost 5 bases and J 12 bases, leaving 26 bases between the germline ends. Germline assignment: CDR1 GTSNPN and CDR2 SVGIG (reference sequence). The CDR3 has 15 amino acids. CDR3 coding DNA: TGTGCCTGGGCCCCCTTTAGCGGTGTTAATTTGGTGCAGTTCTTC. Translating gives CAWAPFSGVNLVQFF.